These 10 T cell receptor beta chains came from one sample sequenced in a study of human T cells and chemical hapten exposure. TCRdb recomputed calls from the RACE reads with MiXCR, one row per CDR3 protein. There are 300,000 to 450,000 distinct CDR3 sequences in the sample; roughly 4.8% occur only once, and over 2% lies in the top ten. Time point reported: patch test 1, 2 weeks after DPC sensitization. Treatment noted: therapeutic diphenylcyclopropenone sensitization with weekly scalp DPC. This sample comprised whole blood, obtained in connection with sensitization to the hapten diphenylcyclopropenone (DPC). These receptors all stem from a woman aged 45-65 years with alopecia areata. Some clones in this sample may be carry-over from other donors' samples.

At least ten counts were recorded for this clonotype. The rearrangement uses TRBV12-3 or TRBV12-4 and TRBJ2-3; TRBD2 matches at 11 bases. Germline trimming cut 5 bases from V and 5 bases from J; bases unmatched to any gene: 9. The CDR3 length is 16 residues. This CDR3 is CASSLLAGGPVDTQYF. In DNA form, the CDR3 reads TGTGCCAGCAGTCTTTTAGCGGGGGGGCCGGTAGATACGCAGTATTTT.

This clonotype was picked up a small number of times. The genes are TRBV15 and TRBJ1-1; no reliable D call. Germline CDR1 and CDR2: LNHNV and YYDKDF (reference sequence). The ends were cut back, 0 bases at V and 1 base at J, with 6 bases in the middle. The length of the CDR3 is 14 residues. The chain's CDR3 is CATSRDRANTEAFF. CDR3 bases: TGTGCCACCAGCAGAGATCGAGCGAACACTGAAGCTTTCTTT. Filled out from reference TRBV15 and TRBJ1-1, the complete variable domain reads DAMVIQNPRYQVTQFGKPVTLSCSQTLNHNVMYWYQQKSSQAPKLLFHYYDKDFNNEADTPDNFQSRRPNTSFCFLDIRSPGLGDTAMYLCATSRDRANTEAFFGQGTRLTVV.

Only a few counts were recorded for this clonotype. The rearrangement joins TRBV20-1 to TRBJ2-3, with D possibly being TRBD1 or TRBD2 (5 bases each). CDR1 DFQATT and CDR2 SNEGSKA come from the germline V gene (reference sequence). Between the trimmed V and J ends, which lost 6 bases and 4 bases, there was a span of 14 bases. The CDR3 consists of 13 residues. CDR3 in DNA: TGCAGTGCGCCCGACCGGGGCCCAGATACGCAGTATTTT. This translates into CSAPDRGPDTQYF.

This clonotype was observed at least ten times. The V and J genes are TRBV20-1 and TRBJ2-7; 8 bases line up with TRBD2. V was clipped by 3 bases and J by 5 bases; unmatched bases: 6. CDR1 and CDR2 from the germline V gene are DFQATT and SNEGSKA (reference sequence). The CDR3 spans 13 residues. The CDR3 region has the DNA TGCAGTGCTAGGGGTAGCGGGATTGACGAGCAGTACTTC. It specifies CSARGSGIDEQYF.

This clonotype was recorded many times. The chain links TRBV4-3 to TRBJ1-6; D not resolved. The CDR3 has 16 residues. Trimming left V 4 bases short and J 10 bases short, with 20 bases between. Germline V lookup: CDR1 LGHNA, CDR2 YSLEER. The CDR3 spells CASSPGLGGSGSPLHF. As DNA, the CDR3 is TGCGCCAGCAGCCCCGGATTGGGAGGGAGTGGGTCACCCCTCCACTTT.

The chain is built from TRBV5-3 and TRBJ2-3, with D maybe TRBD1 (5 bases). TRBV5-3 qualifies as an ORF whose function is uncertain. The ends were cut back, 7 bases at V and 1 base at J, with 10 bases in the middle. CDR3 size: 13 residues. The CDR3 DNA reads TGTGCCAGATGTGGCAGGGGCACAGATACGCAGTATTTT. Translating gives CARCGRGTDTQYF.

The rearrangement links TRBV7-2 to TRBJ1-1; D is possibly TRBD1 (5 bases). The germline gives CDR1 SGHTA, CDR2 FQGNSA. Trimming cost V 1 base and J 3 bases, with 12 bases left between them. This CDR3 region has 15 residues. This chain's CDR3 is CASSLEGAGHTEAFF. For the CDR3, the DNA is TGTGCCAGCAGCTTAGAAGGGGCAGGGCACACTGAAGCTTTCTTT.

This clonotype was picked up a small number of times. J is TRBJ2-7 and V is TRBV28; the match to TRBD2 covers 14 bases. The CDR3 contains 14 residues. Germline V gene lookup returns CDR1 MDHEN and CDR2 SYDVKM. Trimming at V came to 8 bases and at J to 2 bases, leaving 2 bases not matched to a gene. In nucleotides, the CDR3 is TGTGCCAGCGGACTAGCGGGGGGAACCTACGAGCAGTACTTC. It encodes CASGLAGGTYEQYF.

This clonotype appeared many times. The V call is TRBV18, the J call TRBJ2-1; D unresolved. Germline-derived CDR1 and CDR2 are KGHSH and LQKENI. The CDR3 has 15 amino acids. Trimming removed 3 bases at V and 7 bases at J, with 16 bases between. CDR3 in amino acids: CASSPPAAGWNEQFF. CDR3 nucleotides: TGTGCCAGCTCACCCCCGGCGGCTGGTTGGAATGAGCAGTTCTTC.

This clonotype was observed many times. The chain recombines TRBV29-1 with TRBJ2-3; 7 nucleotides match TRBD2. V shed 4 bases and J 1 base; nucleotides not matched to a gene: 8. CDR1 and CDR2 from the germline V gene are SQVTM and ANQGSEA. The CDR3 is made up of 15 amino acids. The DNA for the CDR3 is TGCAGCGTTGTGGGAATGGGAGGGGGCACAGATACGCAGTATTTT. Its translation is CSVVGMGGGTDTQYF.